This T cell receptor beta chain was observed in a study of blood T cell repertoires in COVID-19. Original data processing: Amplification of reference gene primers provided the estimated nucleated cell counts. Sequencing was performed with immunoSEQ multiplex PCR; in TCRdb, only in-frame clones are kept and a portion is missing. D and trimming were read from the DNA, whereas the V and J calls and clone size are those reported in that table. Of 200,000 to 300,000 clones in the sample, around nine tenths were seen once. The CDR3 contains 15 residues. CDR1 is SGHNT, CDR2 YYREEE, per germline (reference sequence). V lost 2 bases and J 5 bases, leaving 14 bases between the germline ends. The participants were between about 18 and 95 years old and came from 20 to 30 US areas. Clinical histories supplied by participants themselves formed the basis of cohort assignment.

Sequenced material: PBMCs or T cells enriched from blood (not recorded which). This TCR derives from a young woman who had recovered from COVID-19. The rearrangement links TRBV5-4 to TRBJ2-1; TRBD2 is a possible D gene (6 bases). The CDR3 protein is CASSLGGTSNNEQFF. The CDR3 coding sequence is TGTGCCAGCAGCTTAGGAGGGACGTCAAACAATGAGCAGTTCTTC.